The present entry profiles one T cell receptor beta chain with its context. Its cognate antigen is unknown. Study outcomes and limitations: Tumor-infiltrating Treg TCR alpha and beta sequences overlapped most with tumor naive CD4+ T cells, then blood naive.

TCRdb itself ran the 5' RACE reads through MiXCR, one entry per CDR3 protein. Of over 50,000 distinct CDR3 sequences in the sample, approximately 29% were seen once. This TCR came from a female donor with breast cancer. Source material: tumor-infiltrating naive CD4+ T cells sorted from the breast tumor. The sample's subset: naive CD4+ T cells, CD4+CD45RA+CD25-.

The CDR3 reads CASSVGARTYEQYF. For the CDR3, the DNA is TGTGCCAGCAGCGTAGGTGCTAGGACCTACGAGCAGTACTTC. The chain couples TRBV9 to TRBJ2-7, with no clear D. Germline V gene data show CDR1 as SGDLS and CDR2 as YYNGEE. The CDR3 has 14 amino acids. V lost 0 bases, J lost 2 bases, and 9 bases lay in between. Full variable domain (rest looked up from reference TRBV9 and TRBJ2-7): DSGVTQTPKHLITATGQRVTLRCSPRSGDLSVYWYQQSLDQGLQFLIQYYNGEERAKGNILERFSAQQFPDLHSELNLSSLELGDSALYFCASSVGARTYEQYFGPGTRLTVT.